Below, 30 T cell receptor beta chains from the same sample are listed, as sequenced in a study of OX40 agonist ivuxolimab in advanced cancers. Data came from immunoSEQ multiplex PCR; TCRdb stores just in-frame clones and leaves some out. The data contain 77,000 or so clones, roughly 90% of them singletons. Sequencing used CD4+ or CD8+ T cells sorted from blood, obtained in a trial of the OX40 agonist ivuxolimab. The receptors stem from an adult with an advanced solid tumor such as melanoma, head and neck, liver or kidney cancer.

The sample holds a few counts of this clone. The chain joins TRBV5-5 to TRBJ1-5, with D perhaps matching TRBD1 (5 bases). Per germline, CDR1 SGHKS and CDR2 YYEKEE (reference sequence). Trimming shortened V by 4 bases and J by 4 bases, and 15 bases separated the two germline ends. The CDR3 totals 15 residues. CDR3 sequence reads: CASSHTGTENQPQHF. CDR3 in DNA: TGTGCCAGCAGCCATACCGGGACGGAAAATCAGCCCCAGCATTTT.

The rearrangement joins TRBV18 to TRBJ2-2; TRBD1 matches at 10 bases. The germline CDR1 and CDR2 sequences are KGHSH and LQKENI. Losses at the gene ends were 0 bases for V and 7 bases for J; bases not matched to a gene: 8. This CDR3 is built from 17 residues. The CDR3 coding sequence is TGTGCCAGCTCACCACCTAACACGGGACAGGGGCTCGGGGAGCTGTTTTTT. Translating gives CASSPPNTGQGLGELFF.

The chain combines TRBV11-2 with TRBJ2-7; TRBD2 might be the D (5 bases). The CDR3 totals 14 residues. Trimming left V 1 base short and J 7 bases short, with 14 bases between. Germline-derived CDR1 and CDR2 are SGHAT and FQNNGV. The CDR3 protein is CASSLGVAIGEQYF. The DNA for the CDR3 is TGTGCCAGCAGCTTAGGGGTAGCGATTGGGGAGCAGTACTTC. Based on the CDR3 plus reference TRBV11-2 and TRBJ2-7, the full variable domain is EAGVAQSPRYKIIEKRQSVAFWCNPISGHATLYWYQQILGQGPKLLIQFQNNGVVDDSQLPKDRFSAERLKGVDSTLKIQPAKLEDSAVYLCASSLGVAIGEQYFGPGTRLTVT.

The chain uses TRBV5-5 and TRBJ2-4, with D uncertain. Germline V gene sequence: CDR1 SGHKS, CDR2 YYEKEE (reference sequence). This CDR3 has 15 amino acids. Trimming took 2 bases from V and 6 from J, leaving 15 bases between them. The CDR3 here is CASSLMAGTINIQYF. The CDR3 nucleotides read TGTGCCAGCAGCTTAATGGCAGGAACAATAAACATTCAGTACTTC.

The chain combines TRBV11-2 with TRBJ1-4; unclear D gene. V lost 1 base and J lost 3, with 6 bases in between. The CDR3 spans 14 residues. Germline V gene sequence: CDR1 SGHAT, CDR2 FQNNGV. The CDR3 region is CASSLGWANEKLFF. The CDR3 bases are TGTGCCAGCAGCTTAGGGTGGGCTAATGAAAAACTGTTTTTT.

The chain employs TRBV6-1 and TRBJ1-1; D not resolved. V gave up 6 bases and J gave up 3 bases, with 11 bases separating them. The germline gives CDR1 MNHNS, CDR2 SASEGT. The CDR3 loop spans 13 amino acids. The CDR3: CASRIKVDTEAFF. The CDR3 DNA is TGTGCCAGCAGAATCAAGGTGGACACTGAAGCTTTCTTT.

The V gene is TRBV5-1, the J gene TRBJ2-5; TRBD1 agrees at 9 bases. The CDR3 spans 15 residues. From germline, CDR1 is SGHRS and CDR2 YFSETQ. Trimming cost V 4 bases and J 3 bases; bases outside gene matches: 7. The CDR3 DNA reads as TGCGCCAGCAGCCAAACAGGGGGCGGGGAAGAGACCCAGTACTTC. Translating it yields CASSQTGGGEETQYF.

This clone has only a few counts. The V gene is TRBV5-6, the J gene TRBJ2-5; D gene unclear. This CDR3 has 14 residues. The V gene lost 0 bases and the J gene lost 5 bases, with 11 bases spanning the gap. In germline, CDR1 is SGHDT, CDR2 YYEEEE. The CDR3 DNA reads TGTGCCAGCAGCTTGGCGTCAGGTGCGGAGACCCAGTACTTC. It encodes CASSLASGAETQYF. The full variable domain, in which reference TRBV5-6 and TRBJ2-5 provide the parts outside the CDR3, is DAGVTQSPTHLIKTRGQQVTLRCSPKSGHDTVSWYQQALGQGPQFIFQYYEEEERQRGNFPDRFSGHQFPNYSSELNVNALLLGDSALYLCASSLASGAETQYFGPGTRLLVL.

The chain has TRBV9 and TRBJ2-7, with 7 nucleotides matching TRBD1. Unmatched junction bases numbered 3, after V lost 3 bases and J lost 0 bases. Germline V lookup: CDR1 SGDLS, CDR2 YYNGEE. This CDR3 region has 14 residues. CDR3 coding DNA: TGTGCCAGCAGCGCACAGGGGAGCTCCTACGAGCAGTACTTC. It yields the protein CASSAQGSSYEQYF.

The chain combines TRBV18 with TRBJ2-5; D gene ambiguous. Germline CDR1 and CDR2: KGHSH and LQKENI. Trimming took 4 bases from V and 4 from J, leaving 10 bases between them. The length of the CDR3 is 13 residues. The DNA of the CDR3 is TGTGCCAGCTCACGGGGAAATGGAGAGACCCAGTACTTC. Its translation is CASSRGNGETQYF.

The CDR3 here is CASSLRGGSTDTQYF. In DNA form, the CDR3 reads TGTGCCAGCAGTTTAAGGGGGGGGAGCACAGATACGCAGTATTTT. The chain uses TRBV28 and TRBJ2-3, with a weak D call TRBD2 (7 bases). Trimming took off 2 bases at V and 0 bases at J, with 9 bases between the two ends. Per the germline V gene, CDR1 is MDHEN and CDR2 is SYDVKM. This CDR3 comprises 15 residues. Full variable domain (rest looked up from reference TRBV28 and TRBJ2-3): DVKVTQSSRYLVKRTGEKVFLECVQDMDHENMFWYRQDPGLGLRLIYFSYDVKMKEKGDIPEGYSVSREKKERFSLILESASTNQTSMYLCASSLRGGSTDTQYFGPGTRLTVL.

The V gene is TRBV5-1, the J gene TRBJ2-5; D gene unclear. CDR1 is SGHRS, CDR2 YFSETQ, per germline. The CDR3 consists of 14 residues. V was trimmed by 0 bases and J by 2 bases, leaving 8 bases between them. CDR3 amino acids: CASSLGPQQETQYF. CDR3 nucleotides: TGCGCCAGCAGCTTGGGGCCACAACAAGAGACCCAGTACTTC.

The J gene is TRBJ2-5, the V gene TRBV14; 8 nucleotides match TRBD1. Per the germline V gene, CDR1 is SGHDN and CDR2 is FVKESK. The CDR3 totals 13 residues. Trimming at V came to 5 bases and at J to 5 bases, leaving 4 bases not matched to a gene. The chain's CDR3 is CASSEWTGETQYF. The DNA of the CDR3 is TGTGCCAGCAGCGAATGGACAGGGGAGACCCAGTACTTC.

The chain uses TRBV29-1 and TRBJ2-2; 7 positions agree with TRBD1. Germline CDR1 SQVTM, CDR2 ANQGSEA. The CDR3 contains 14 residues. J was trimmed by 3 bases and V by 6 bases; bases with no gene match: 7. The CDR3 here is CSVADREYTGELFF. For the CDR3, the DNA is TGCAGCGTCGCTGACAGGGAATACACCGGGGAGCTGTTTTTT.

J is TRBJ2-3 and V is TRBV7-9; no clear D. Germline CDR1 SEHNR, CDR2 FQNEAQ (reference sequence). CDR3 length equals 12 residues. V gave up 5 bases and J gave up 2 bases, with 5 bases separating them. CDR3 coding DNA: TGTGCCAGCAGCAGGGACACAGATACGCAGTATTTT. This codes for CASSRDTDTQYF.

The gene calls are TRBV7-6 and TRBJ1-4, with 7 bases lining up with TRBD1. Unmatched junction bases numbered 2, after V lost 4 bases and J lost 0 bases. CDR1 is SGHVS, CDR2 FNYEAQ, per germline. There are 15 residues in the CDR3. The CDR3 DNA sequence: TGTGCCAGCAGCTCCGGGACAGCAACTAATGAAAAACTGTTTTTT. Translation gives CASSSGTATNEKLFF.

The V and J genes are TRBV9 and TRBJ1-2; possibly TRBD1 for D (6 bases). The V gene's germline CDR1 is SGDLS and CDR2 YYNGEE. There are 15 residues in the CDR3. V lost 3 bases, J lost 3 bases, and 15 bases lay in between. The CDR3 DNA reads TGTGCCAGCAGCGGTAACTCACAGGGAGACTATGGCTACACCTTC. Amino acids: CASSGNSQGDYGYTF.

The table lists this clone with a count of one. The rearrangement uses TRBV10-1 and TRBJ2-1, with TRBD2 identical over 11 bases. This CDR3 has 16 amino acids. V shed 6 bases and J 2 bases; nucleotides not matched to a gene: 6. Germline V gives CDR1 WNHNN, CDR2 SYGVQD (reference sequence). Written as DNA, the CDR3 is TGCGCCAGCAGCGTACTAGCGGGGGATGCCTACAATGAGCAGTTCTTC. Encoded protein: CASSVLAGDAYNEQFF.

J is TRBJ2-3 and V is TRBV7-2; 13 nucleotides agree with TRBD2. J gave up 4 bases and V 5 bases, and 6 bases lay outside the gene matches. The CDR3 spans 16 residues. Germline V gene data show CDR1 as SGHTA and CDR2 as FQGNSA. Here the CDR3 DNA reads TGTGCCAGCAGCCAGGGACTAGCGGGACGGGCAGATACGCAGTATTTT. Amino acid sequence: CASSQGLAGRADTQYF.

The chain links TRBV6-1 to TRBJ2-1; 7 bases map to TRBD1. Per germline, CDR1 MNHNS and CDR2 SASEGT. The CDR3 is made up of 16 amino acids. The V gene end was trimmed by 4 bases and the J gene end by 7 bases; junction bases not matched to a gene: 13. The CDR3 spells CASSASPTGVRNEQFF. In DNA, the CDR3 is TGTGCCAGCAGTGCCTCACCTACAGGGGTCCGGAATGAGCAGTTCTTC.

The chain employs TRBV6-6 and TRBJ2-4; no reliable D call. V lost 7 bases, J lost 0 bases, and 10 bases lay in between. From germline, CDR1 is MNHNY and CDR2 SVGAGI (reference sequence). The CDR3 is 14 amino acids. CDR3 bases: TGTGCCAGCACCGACCCCGTAGCCAAAAACATTCAGTACTTC. This encodes CASTDPVAKNIQYF.

In its sample, this clone was seen once. This rearrangement joins TRBV5-1 to TRBJ2-5, with TRBD2 as a possible D gene (5 bases). V was trimmed by 4 bases and J by 5 bases, leaving 15 bases between them. Germline assignment: CDR1 SGHRS and CDR2 YFSETQ. This CDR3 has 14 residues. CDR3 sequence (DNA): TGCGCCAGCAGCCCTTCTCCTAGCACGGAGACCCAGTACTTC. Translation gives CASSPSPSTETQYF.

V is TRBV10-3 and J is TRBJ1-2; D uncertain. CDR1 is ENHRY, CDR2 SYGVKD, per germline. V was shortened by 2 bases and J by 3 bases, with 4 bases between the two germline ends. The CDR3 contains 12 residues. In DNA form, the CDR3 reads TGTGCCATCAGTGAGGGAGACTATGGCTACACCTTC. Its translation is CAISEGDYGYTF.

This chain links TRBV7-2 with TRBJ2-7, with TRBD2 identical over 16 bases. Germline values: CDR1 SGHTA, CDR2 FQGNSA. The CDR3 has 18 residues. J lost 7 bases, V lost 3 bases, and 12 bases had no gene match. The CDR3 DNA reads TGTGCCAGCAGCTTGTTCGGGACTAGCGGGGGGGCCGGTTGGGAGCAGTACTTC. It is translated as CASSLFGTSGGAGWEQYF.

Comments on this clone: Other DNA sequences within the sample encode an identical CDR3. The chain combines TRBV19 with TRBJ2-3; weak D call: TRBD2 (6 bases). With 3 bases removed from V and 0 bases from J, the gap between germline ends came to 10 bases. The CDR3 has 15 amino acids. Per germline, CDR1 LNHDA and CDR2 SQIVND (reference sequence). The CDR3, as DNA: TGTGCCAGTAGTATCGGCGGGATAAGCACAGATACGCAGTATTTT. It translates to CASSIGGISTDTQYF.

This chain links TRBV29-1 with TRBJ1-1; possibly TRBD1 for D (5 bases). Per germline, CDR1 SQVTM and CDR2 ANQGSEA. CDR3 size: 13 residues. V lost 5 bases, J lost 5 bases, and 15 bases lay in between. Here the CDR3 DNA reads TGCAGCGTTCGCCAGGGTGGAGGAACTGAAGCTTTCTTT. Its translation is CSVRQGGGTEAFF.

The chain recombines TRBV6-6 with TRBJ2-7; TRBD2 might be the D (5 bases). This CDR3 has 14 residues. Germline V gene lookup returns CDR1 MNHNY and CDR2 SVGAGI (reference sequence). The V gene lost 6 bases and the J gene lost 3 bases, with 15 bases spanning the gap. In DNA form, the CDR3 reads TGTGCCAGCAGCCACGGGGTAGCGTACTACGAGCAGTACTTC. It translates to CASSHGVAYYEQYF.

This sequence joins TRBV19 and TRBJ2-1, with 7 bases that match TRBD2. Unmatched junction bases numbered 8, after V lost 4 bases and J lost 2 bases. The CDR3 contains 16 residues. CDR1 and CDR2 (germline): LNHDA, SQIVND (reference sequence). CDR3 DNA sequence: TGTGCCAGTAGTACCGATGGGCTAGCGGCCTACAATGAGCAGTTCTTC. Protein product: CASSTDGLAAYNEQFF.

The chain couples TRBV27 to TRBJ1-5, with 9 positions matching TRBD1. The CDR3 totals 15 residues. The V segment lost 4 bases and the J segment 3 bases; nucleotides outside the gene matches: 4. Germline V CDR1 and CDR2: MNHEY, SMNVEV (reference sequence). The CDR3: CASSYRTGANQPQHF. CDR3 DNA: TGTGCCAGCAGTTATAGGACAGGGGCCAATCAGCCCCAGCATTTT.

V gene TRBV19 combines with J gene TRBJ2-1; 8 bases line up with TRBD1. The CDR3 runs to 16 residues. V gave up 5 bases and J gave up 4 bases; unmatched junction bases: 10. CDR1 is LNHDA, CDR2 SQIVND, per germline (reference sequence). The DNA for the CDR3 is TGTGCCAGTAGTGCACAGGGGGGTCCCAGGTACAATGAGCAGTTCTTC. It is translated as CASSAQGGPRYNEQFF.